A selection of T cell receptor beta chains follows, all from one sample in a study of blood T cell repertoires in COVID-19. The data were produced by immunoSEQ multiplex PCR, yet TCRdb's version contains in-frame clones alone and is incomplete. This table holds 150,000 to 200,000 clones, around 90% found once. Material: peripheral blood. The receptors come from a man aged 50 to 60 with acute or convalescent COVID-19. Both conserved end residues are part of each CDR3. The order of the fields is J gene, D gene, clone size, V gene, CDR3 DNA, CDR3 protein. The D gene is left open where the match is weak. The listing skips clone size in some rows; elsewhere it reads once, few, many or a size class.

TRBJ2-2 TRBD2 NA TRBV6-5 TGTGCCAGCAGTAAGGGACTACTCACCGGGGAGCTGTTTTTT CASSKGLLTGELFF
TRBJ2-2 NA NA TRBV9 TGTGCCAGCAGCGTAGGGCCTTCAGCCGGGGAGCTGTTTTTT CASSVGPSAGELFF
TRBJ1-5 NA NA TRBV18 TGTGCCAGCTCATCGGGAGAGGGGCCCCAGCATTTT CASSSGEGPQHF
TRBJ2-1 TRBD2 NA TRBV15 TGTGCCACCAGCAGAGAGGGTCTAGCGGGGGTTCGCAATGAGCAGTTCTTC CATSREGLAGVRNEQFF
TRBJ1-2 TRBD1 NA TRBV5-1 TGCGCCAGCAGCCCGGCTACGGACAGGGGCGGTGGCTACACCTTC CASSPATDRGGGYTF
TRBJ1-1 TRBD1 NA TRBV28 TGTGCCAGCAGTCCATACGGACAGGGGGTTGACACTGAAGCTTTCTTT CASSPYGQGVDTEAFF
TRBJ1-4 NA NA TRBV6-5 TGTGCCAGCAGCCTAGGGGGGGCTAATGAAAAACTGTTTTTT CASSLGGANEKLFF
TRBJ2-2 NA once TRBV29-1 TGCAGCGTGTCGGGGGTTCTGATCACCGGGGAGCTGTTTTTT CSVSGVLITGELFF
TRBJ2-4 NA NA TRBV6-5 TGTGCCAGCAGTATGAGGGATTGGAAAAACATTCAGTACTTC CASSMRDWKNIQYF
TRBJ2-1 TRBD2 NA TRBV7-3 TGTGCCAGCAGCCTCAGGACTAGCGGGTGGGATGAGCAGTTCTTC CASSLRTSGWDEQFF
TRBJ2-7 TRBD1 NA TRBV28 TGTGCCAGCAGCCTAGGGGACAGGGTCTTGGGCGAGCAGTACTTC CASSLGDRVLGEQYF
TRBJ2-4 TRBD2 NA TRBV4-2 TGTGCCAGCAGCCAAGAGCCCTCAAGAGGACTAGCGGCAAACATTCAGTACTTC CASSQEPSRGLAANIQYF
TRBJ2-3 NA NA TRBV5-4 TGTGCCAGCAGCTTCCGACTAGTTCCAGATACGCAGTATTTT CASSFRLVPDTQYF
TRBJ1-2 NA NA TRBV2 TGTGCCAGCAGTGGGACATACTATGATGGCTACACCTTC CASSGTYYDGYTF
TRBJ1-4 TRBD1 few TRBV10-3 TGTGCCATCAGGGAAGCCACCGAATCTAGACAGGGGAGTTTTGGAAAACTGTTTTTT CAIREATESRQGSFGKLFF